This T cell receptor beta chain was recorded in a study of neurological immune-mediated disorders. TCRdb recomputed calls from the 5' RACE reads with MiXCR, one row per CDR3 protein. The repertoire has about 33,000 distinct CDR3 sequences, about 1.6% of them found once; the top ten carry 9.2%. This CDR3 has 11 amino acids. Trimming removed 2 bases from V and 6 bases from J, with 5 bases in between. Germline loops: CDR1 MDHEN, CDR2 SYDVKM. This clonotype was picked up many times. The TCR was taken from a woman in her thirties with multiple sclerosis. Sequenced material: PBMCs. The gene calls are TRBV28 and TRBJ2-7; the D is unclear. This CDR3 reads CASSLRGEQYF. CDR3 sequence (DNA): TGTGCCAGCAGTTTACGTGGCGAGCAGTACTTC.